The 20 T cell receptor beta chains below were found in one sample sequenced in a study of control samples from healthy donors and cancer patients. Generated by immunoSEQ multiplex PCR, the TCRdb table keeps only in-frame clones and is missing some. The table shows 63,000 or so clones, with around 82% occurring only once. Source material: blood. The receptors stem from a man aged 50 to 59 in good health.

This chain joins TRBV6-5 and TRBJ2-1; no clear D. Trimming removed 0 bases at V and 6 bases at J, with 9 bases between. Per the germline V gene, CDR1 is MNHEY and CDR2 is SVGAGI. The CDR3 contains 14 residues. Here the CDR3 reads CASSYSSKTNEQFF. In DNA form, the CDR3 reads TGTGCCAGCAGTTACTCGTCTAAAACCAATGAGCAGTTCTTC.

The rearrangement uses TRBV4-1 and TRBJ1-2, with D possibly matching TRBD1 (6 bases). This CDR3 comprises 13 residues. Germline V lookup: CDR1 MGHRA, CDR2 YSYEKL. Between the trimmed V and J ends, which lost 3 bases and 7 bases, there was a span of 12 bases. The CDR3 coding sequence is TGCGCCAGCAGCCAGCCACAGGGTGGTGGCTACACCTTC. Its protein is CASSQPQGGGYTF.

The CDR3 region is CASSYSLGAYGYTF. In DNA, the CDR3 is TGTGCCAGCAGCTACTCTCTAGGGGCCTATGGCTACACCTTC. The chain uses TRBV11-3 and TRBJ1-2, with D maybe TRBD1 (5 bases). The CDR3 length is 14 residues. V lost 4 bases and J 4 bases, leaving 13 bases between the germline ends. CDR1 is SGHNT, CDR2 YENEEA, per germline.

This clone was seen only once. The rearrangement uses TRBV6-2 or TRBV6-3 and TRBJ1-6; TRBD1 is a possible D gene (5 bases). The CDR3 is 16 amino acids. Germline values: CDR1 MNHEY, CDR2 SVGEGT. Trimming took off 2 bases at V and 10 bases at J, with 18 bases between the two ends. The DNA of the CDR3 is TGTGCCAGCAGTTACCTGGCAGGGCGGTTAGGATCACCCCTCCACTTT. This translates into CASSYLAGRLGSPLHF.

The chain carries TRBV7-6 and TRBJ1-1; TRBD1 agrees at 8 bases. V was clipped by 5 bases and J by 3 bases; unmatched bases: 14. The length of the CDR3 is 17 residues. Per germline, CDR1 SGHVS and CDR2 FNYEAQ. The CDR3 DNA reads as TGTGCCAGCAGCCCCTTAGTCCTACAGGGGGGATACACTGAAGCTTTCTTT. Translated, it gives CASSPLVLQGGYTEAFF.

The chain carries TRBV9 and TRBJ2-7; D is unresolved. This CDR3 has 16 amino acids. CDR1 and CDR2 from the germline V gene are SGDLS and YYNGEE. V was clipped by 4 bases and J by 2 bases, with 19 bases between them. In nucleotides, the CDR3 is TGTGCCAGCAGCTCCGCCCGATCAACTATCCCCTACGAGCAGTACTTC. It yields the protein CASSSARSTIPYEQYF.

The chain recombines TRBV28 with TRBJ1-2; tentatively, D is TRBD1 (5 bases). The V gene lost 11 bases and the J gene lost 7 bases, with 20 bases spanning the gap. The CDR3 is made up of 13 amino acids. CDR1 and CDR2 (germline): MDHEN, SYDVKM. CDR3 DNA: TGTGCCCTTACAGACAGCCTAAAGCGTGGCTACACCTTC. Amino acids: CALTDSLKRGYTF.

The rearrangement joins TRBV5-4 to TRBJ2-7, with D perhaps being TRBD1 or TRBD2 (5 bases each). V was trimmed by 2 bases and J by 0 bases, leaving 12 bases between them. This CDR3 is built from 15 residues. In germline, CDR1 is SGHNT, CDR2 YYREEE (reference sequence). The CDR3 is CASSFFYGASYEQYF. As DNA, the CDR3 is TGTGCCAGCAGCTTTTTCTACGGGGCCTCCTACGAGCAGTACTTC. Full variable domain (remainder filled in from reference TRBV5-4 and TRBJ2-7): ETGVTQSPTHLIKTRGQQVTLRCSSQSGHNTVSWYQQALGQGPQFIFQYYREEENGRGNFPPRFSGLQFPNYSSELNVNALELDDSALYLCASSFFYGASYEQYFGPGTRLTVT.

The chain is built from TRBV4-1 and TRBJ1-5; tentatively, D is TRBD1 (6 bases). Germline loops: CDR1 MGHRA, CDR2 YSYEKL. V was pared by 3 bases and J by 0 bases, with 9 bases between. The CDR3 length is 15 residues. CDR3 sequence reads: CASSHGGLSNQPQHF. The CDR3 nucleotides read TGCGCCAGCAGCCATGGGGGCCTTAGCAATCAGCCCCAGCATTTT.

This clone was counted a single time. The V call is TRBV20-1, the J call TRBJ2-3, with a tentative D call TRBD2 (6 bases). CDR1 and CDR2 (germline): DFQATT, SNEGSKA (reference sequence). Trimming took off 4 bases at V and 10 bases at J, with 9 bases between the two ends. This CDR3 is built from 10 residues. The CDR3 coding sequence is TGCAGTGCTACCGGCGGGGCGCAGTATTTT. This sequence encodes CSATGGAQYF.

The CDR3 protein is CASSVGAGPYNEQFF. DNA of the CDR3: TGTGCCAGCAGCGTAGGGGCGGGCCCCTACAATGAGCAGTTCTTC. The V and J genes are TRBV9 and TRBJ2-1, with TRBD2 as a possible D gene (5 bases). V was trimmed by 0 bases and J by 2 bases, leaving 9 bases between them. Germline assignment: CDR1 SGDLS and CDR2 YYNGEE. CDR3 size: 15 residues.

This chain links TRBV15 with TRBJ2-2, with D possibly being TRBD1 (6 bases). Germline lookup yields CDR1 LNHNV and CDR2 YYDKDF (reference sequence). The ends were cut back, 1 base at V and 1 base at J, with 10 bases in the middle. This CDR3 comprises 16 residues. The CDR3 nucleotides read TGTGCCACCAGCAGAGGGGCAGGGGTGAACACCGGGGAGCTGTTTTTT. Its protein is CATSRGAGVNTGELFF.

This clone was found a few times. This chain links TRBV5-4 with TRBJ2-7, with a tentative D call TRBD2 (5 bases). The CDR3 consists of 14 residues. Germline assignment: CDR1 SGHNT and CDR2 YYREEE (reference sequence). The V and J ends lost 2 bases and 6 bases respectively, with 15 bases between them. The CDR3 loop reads CASSFSLGTSEQYF. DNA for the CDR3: TGTGCCAGCAGCTTTAGTCTGGGAACTAGCGAGCAGTACTTC.

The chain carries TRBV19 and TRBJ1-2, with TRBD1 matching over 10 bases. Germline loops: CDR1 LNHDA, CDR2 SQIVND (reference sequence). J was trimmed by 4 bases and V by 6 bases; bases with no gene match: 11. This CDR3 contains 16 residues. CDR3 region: CASSSRAGQGSYGYTF. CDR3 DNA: TGTGCCAGTAGCTCTCGAGCGGGACAGGGGAGCTATGGCTACACCTTC.

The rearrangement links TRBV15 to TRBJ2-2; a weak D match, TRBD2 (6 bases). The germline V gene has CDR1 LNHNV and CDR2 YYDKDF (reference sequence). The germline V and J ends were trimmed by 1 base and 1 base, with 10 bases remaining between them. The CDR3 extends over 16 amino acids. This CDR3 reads CATSRAIGGNTGELFF. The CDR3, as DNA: TGTGCCACCAGCAGAGCTATCGGGGGGAACACCGGGGAGCTGTTTTTT.

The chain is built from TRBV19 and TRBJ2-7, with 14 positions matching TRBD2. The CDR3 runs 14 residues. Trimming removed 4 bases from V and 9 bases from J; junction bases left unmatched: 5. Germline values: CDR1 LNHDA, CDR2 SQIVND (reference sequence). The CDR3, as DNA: TGTGCCAGTAGTACTGGACTAGCGGGAGGTCGGCAGTACTTC. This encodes CASSTGLAGGRQYF.

The CDR3 bases are TGTGCCAGCAATGACGGGGCAACAGATACGCAGTATTTT. This translates into CASNDGATDTQYF. V and J are TRBV2 and TRBJ2-3, with D possibly being TRBD1 or TRBD2 (5 bases each). V was trimmed by 7 bases and J by 3 bases, leaving 11 bases between them. The CDR3 has 13 residues. CDR1 and CDR2 from the germline V gene are SNHLY and FYNNEI.

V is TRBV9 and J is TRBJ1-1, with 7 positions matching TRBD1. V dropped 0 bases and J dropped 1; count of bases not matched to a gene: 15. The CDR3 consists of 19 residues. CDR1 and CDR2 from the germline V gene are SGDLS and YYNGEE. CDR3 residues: CASSVGSFRQGGKNTEAFF. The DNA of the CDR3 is TGTGCCAGCAGCGTAGGCTCTTTTAGACAGGGAGGAAAGAACACTGAAGCTTTCTTT.

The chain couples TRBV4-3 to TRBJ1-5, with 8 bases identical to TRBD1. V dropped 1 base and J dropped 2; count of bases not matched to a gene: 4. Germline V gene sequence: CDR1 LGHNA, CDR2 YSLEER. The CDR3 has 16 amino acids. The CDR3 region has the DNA TGCGCCAGCAGCCAAGCCCCAGGGGGCGGCAATCAGCCCCAGCATTTT. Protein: CASSQAPGGGNQPQHF.

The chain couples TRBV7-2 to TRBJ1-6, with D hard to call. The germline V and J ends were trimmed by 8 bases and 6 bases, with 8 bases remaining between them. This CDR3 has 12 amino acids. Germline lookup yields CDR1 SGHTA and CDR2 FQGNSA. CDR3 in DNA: TGTGCCAGCCGGGATCCTAATTCACCCCTCCACTTT. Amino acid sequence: CASRDPNSPLHF.